Listed below are T cell receptor beta chains from one sample, sequenced in a study of cytomegalovirus exposure and HLA in healthy donors. The data were produced by immunoSEQ multiplex PCR, yet TCRdb's version contains in-frame clones alone and is incomplete. The data show about 130,000 clones, with 65% to 85% seen just once and 1.5% held by the top ten. Sequenced sample: PBMCs. Receptor source: a woman aged 18-29 years in good health and CMV-seronegative. The CDR3 runs from the conserved cysteine through the conserved F or W. The D gene is left open where the match is weak. The size entry is marked missing in some rows and otherwise reads once, few, many or a size class.

CDR3 length: 14
V gene: TRBV6-6
D gene: NA
J gene: TRBJ2-7
clone size: NA
CDR3 DNA: TGTGCCAGCAGTTACTCGACGGCCGGGTACGAGCAGTACTTC
CDR3 protein: CASSYSTAGYEQYF

CDR3 length: 15
V gene: TRBV2
D gene: TRBD1
J gene: TRBJ2-2
clone size: NA
CDR3 DNA: TGTGCCAGCAGTCCGACAGGGGGATACGCCGGGGAGCTGTTTTTT
CDR3 protein: CASSPTGGYAGELFF

CDR3 length: 17
V gene: TRBV5-1
D gene: NA
J gene: TRBJ2-5
clone size: once
CDR3 DNA: TGCGCCAGCAGCTTGGATAGGCTAGTAACTTCGATGGAGACCCAGTACTTC
CDR3 protein: CASSLDRLVTSMETQYF

CDR3 length: 16
V gene: TRBV30
D gene: NA
J gene: TRBJ2-2
clone size: once
CDR3 DNA: TGTGCCTGGATCCAGTTTAGCGGAACGAACACCGGGGAGCTGTTTTTT
CDR3 protein: CAWIQFSGTNTGELFF

CDR3 length: 15
V gene: TRBV9
D gene: TRBD1
J gene: TRBJ1-5
clone size: once
CDR3 DNA: TGTGCCAGCAGCGAGGGACAGGGTGGCAATCAGCCCCAGCATTTT
CDR3 protein: CASSEGQGGNQPQHF

CDR3 length: 15
V gene: TRBV30
D gene: NA
J gene: TRBJ2-5
clone size: NA
CDR3 DNA: TGTGCCTCGAATAGCGGGGACAGTGGCCAAGAGACCCAGTACTTC
CDR3 protein: CASNSGDSGQETQYF

CDR3 length: 13
V gene: TRBV30
D gene: NA
J gene: TRBJ1-2
clone size: NA
CDR3 DNA: TGTGCCTGGACGCAGGGGCCTAACTATGGCTACACCTTC
CDR3 protein: CAWTQGPNYGYTF

CDR3 length: 11
V gene: TRBV18
D gene: NA
J gene: TRBJ2-1
clone size: NA
CDR3 DNA: TGTGCCAGCTCCTCGTTTAATGAGCAGTTCTTC
CDR3 protein: CASSSFNEQFF

CDR3 length: 11
V gene: TRBV7-2
D gene: NA
J gene: TRBJ2-1
clone size: NA
CDR3 DNA: TGTGCCAGCAGCTTAGTAGTTGAGCAGTTCTTC
CDR3 protein: CASSLVVEQFF

CDR3 length: 16
V gene: TRBV12-5
D gene: TRBD2
J gene: TRBJ2-7
clone size: NA
CDR3 DNA: TGTGCTAGTGGTCCTCCTTGGGCTAGCGGAGCCTACGAGCAGTACTTC
CDR3 protein: CASGPPWASGAYEQYF

CDR3 length: 14
V gene: TRBV28
D gene: NA
J gene: TRBJ2-1
clone size: NA
CDR3 DNA: TGTGCCAGCAATGAGGCGGGCGCCGACAATGAGCAGTTCTTC
CDR3 protein: CASNEAGADNEQFF

CDR3 length: 13
V gene: TRBV19
D gene: NA
J gene: TRBJ1-2
clone size: NA
CDR3 DNA: TGTGCCAGTAGTATGCCCAGGGCCTATGGCTACACCTTC
CDR3 protein: CASSMPRAYGYTF

CDR3 length: 14
V gene: TRBV11-2
D gene: NA
J gene: TRBJ2-1
clone size: NA
CDR3 DNA: TGTGCCAGCAGCTTAGTAGCGAGGTACAATGAGCAGTTCTTC
CDR3 protein: CASSLVARYNEQFF

CDR3 length: 12
V gene: TRBV2
D gene: NA
J gene: TRBJ1-2
clone size: NA
CDR3 DNA: TGTGCCAGCAGAGAGGATAGACTTGGCTACACCTTC
CDR3 protein: CASREDRLGYTF

CDR3 length: 13
V gene: TRBV29-1
D gene: TRBD1
J gene: TRBJ2-2
clone size: NA
CDR3 DNA: TGCAGCGGCCGACAGGGGTTAGACGGGGAGCTGTTTTTT
CDR3 protein: CSGRQGLDGELFF

CDR3 length: 13
V gene: TRBV25-1
D gene: NA
J gene: TRBJ1-2
clone size: few
CDR3 DNA: TGTGCCAGCAGCGGTCACGGTTTCTATGGCTACACCTTC
CDR3 protein: CASSGHGFYGYTF

CDR3 length: 14
V gene: TRBV14
D gene: NA
J gene: TRBJ1-5
clone size: NA
CDR3 DNA: TGTGCCAGCAGCCAGGCAGGGGGCAATCAGCCCCAGCATTTT
CDR3 protein: CASSQAGGNQPQHF

CDR3 length: 11
V gene: TRBV4-1
D gene: NA
J gene: TRBJ2-5
clone size: NA
CDR3 DNA: TGCGCCAGCAGCACCGGGAAGACCCAGTACTTC
CDR3 protein: CASSTGKTQYF

CDR3 length: 12
V gene: TRBV5-1
D gene: NA
J gene: TRBJ2-7
clone size: NA
CDR3 DNA: TGCGCCAGCAGCTTCGGCGGCTACGAGCAGTACTTC
CDR3 protein: CASSFGGYEQYF

CDR3 length: 15
V gene: TRBV5-4
D gene: TRBD2
J gene: TRBJ2-1
clone size: NA
CDR3 DNA: TGTGCCAGCACCCTGAGACTAGCGGGAGGGGATGAGCAGTTCTTC
CDR3 protein: CASTLRLAGGDEQFF

CDR3 length: 14
V gene: TRBV27
D gene: NA
J gene: TRBJ1-1
clone size: NA
CDR3 DNA: TGTGCCAGCAGCGCCTCCGGAGGGAACACTGAAGCTTTCTTT
CDR3 protein: CASSASGGNTEAFF

CDR3 length: 14
V gene: TRBV13
D gene: TRBD1
J gene: TRBJ1-1
clone size: few
CDR3 DNA: TGTGCCAGCAGCGCTGGGACAGGTTACACTGAAGCTTTCTTT
CDR3 protein: CASSAGTGYTEAFF

CDR3 length: 17
V gene: TRBV5-1
D gene: NA
J gene: TRBJ2-3
clone size: NA
CDR3 DNA: TGCGCCAGCAGCTTAAGGGGTTTGGACGGACCGACAGATACGCAGTATTTT
CDR3 protein: CASSLRGLDGPTDTQYF

CDR3 length: 19
V gene: TRBV4-1
D gene: TRBD2
J gene: TRBJ2-7
clone size: NA
CDR3 DNA: TGCGCCAGCAGCCAAGTCGTACTAGCGGGCTCCTTGTCCCCGTTGAGTGAGTACTTC
CDR3 protein: CASSQVVLAGSLSPLSEYF

CDR3 length: 16
V gene: TRBV27
D gene: NA
J gene: TRBJ1-5
clone size: NA
CDR3 DNA: TGTGCCAGCAGTTTATTTTCAGGGGTGGTAAATCAGCCCCAGCATTTT
CDR3 protein: CASSLFSGVVNQPQHF

CDR3 length: 15
V gene: TRBV15
D gene: NA
J gene: TRBJ2-6
clone size: NA
CDR3 DNA: TGTGCCACCATCCAGGGTCCCTCTGGGGCCAACGTCCTGACTTTC
CDR3 protein: CATIQGPSGANVLTF

CDR3 length: 14
V gene: TRBV19
D gene: NA
J gene: TRBJ1-4
clone size: NA
CDR3 DNA: TGTGCCAGTAGAGCGGACGTGGGTCGCGAAAAACTGTTTTTT
CDR3 protein: CASRADVGREKLFF

CDR3 length: 14
V gene: TRBV7-9
D gene: NA
J gene: TRBJ1-3
clone size: NA
CDR3 DNA: TGTGCCAGCAGCTTAGACGCCAGGGGAAACACCATATATTTT
CDR3 protein: CASSLDARGNTIYF

CDR3 length: 15
V gene: TRBV2
D gene: TRBD2
J gene: TRBJ2-5
clone size: NA
CDR3 DNA: TGTGCCAGCAGTGAGACTTCTAGCGGGAGAGAGACCCAGTACTTC
CDR3 protein: CASSETSSGRETQYF

CDR3 length: 13
V gene: TRBV19
D gene: NA
J gene: TRBJ1-2
clone size: NA
CDR3 DNA: TGTGCCAGTAGTATCAACAGGGATCATGGCTACACCTTC
CDR3 protein: CASSINRDHGYTF

CDR3 length: 16
V gene: TRBV4-1
D gene: TRBD2
J gene: TRBJ2-1
clone size: NA
CDR3 DNA: TGCGCCAGCAGCCCGGGGGGGGCCGGGATCAACAATGAGCAGTTCTTC
CDR3 protein: CASSPGGAGINNEQFF

CDR3 length: 12
V gene: TRBV5-6
D gene: NA
J gene: TRBJ1-3
clone size: NA
CDR3 DNA: TGTGCCAGCAGCTACGTAACGGGGACCATATATTTT
CDR3 protein: CASSYVTGTIYF

CDR3 length: 14
V gene: TRBV5-8
D gene: TRBD1
J gene: TRBJ2-7
clone size: NA
CDR3 DNA: TGTGCCAGCAGGTCCGGGACAGGAGTAAGGGAGCAGTACTTC
CDR3 protein: CASRSGTGVREQYF

CDR3 length: 12
V gene: TRBV19
D gene: NA
J gene: TRBJ1-2
clone size: NA
CDR3 DNA: TGTGCCAGTAGTGCACAGAGCGGTGGCTACACCTTC
CDR3 protein: CASSAQSGGYTF

CDR3 length: 13
V gene: TRBV5-4
D gene: TRBD2
J gene: TRBJ2-7
clone size: NA
CDR3 DNA: TGTGCCAGCAGCAGGGGACTAGCCTACGAGCAGTACTTC
CDR3 protein: CASSRGLAYEQYF

CDR3 length: 13
V gene: TRBV30
D gene: NA
J gene: TRBJ1-3
clone size: NA
CDR3 DNA: TGTGCCTGGAGTGTAGCGGTCGGAAACACCATATATTTT
CDR3 protein: CAWSVAVGNTIYF

CDR3 length: 14
V gene: TRBV5-4
D gene: TRBD2
J gene: TRBJ2-1
clone size: NA
CDR3 DNA: TGTGCCAGCAGCAGGGACTACAGCAAGGGTGAGCAGTTCTTC
CDR3 protein: CASSRDYSKGEQFF

CDR3 length: 14
V gene: TRBV5-1
D gene: TRBD1
J gene: TRBJ2-6
clone size: NA
CDR3 DNA: TGCGCCAGCAGCCCCGATGGGACAGGGGACGTCCTGACTTTC
CDR3 protein: CASSPDGTGDVLTF

CDR3 length: 14
V gene: TRBV25-1
D gene: NA
J gene: TRBJ2-7
clone size: NA
CDR3 DNA: TGTGCCAGCAGTGATTGGGGGGACCCCTACGAGCAGTACTTC
CDR3 protein: CASSDWGDPYEQYF

CDR3 length: 15
V gene: TRBV6-6
D gene: NA
J gene: TRBJ1-1
clone size: NA
CDR3 DNA: TGTGCCAGCAGTCCCCCCCTTGGGGCCCGCGCTGAAGCTTTCTTT
CDR3 protein: CASSPPLGARAEAFF

CDR3 length: 16
V gene: TRBV10-3
D gene: TRBD2
J gene: TRBJ2-7
clone size: NA
CDR3 DNA: TGTGCCATCAGTGAGTCAAAAGCGGGGGATTCCTACGAGCAGTACTTC
CDR3 protein: CAISESKAGDSYEQYF

CDR3 length: 15
V gene: TRBV5-4
D gene: NA
J gene: TRBJ2-4
clone size: once
CDR3 DNA: TGTGCCAGCAGCGTAGGGGGGAGGGCCCTAAACATTCAGTACTTC
CDR3 protein: CASSVGGRALNIQYF